The entry below gives a single T cell receptor beta chain sequence along with its context. One junction end disagrees with the germline gene, perhaps due to a read error. Random-hexamer reverse transcription was applied to roughly 0.5 to 1 ug RNA. MiXCR, run by TCRdb on the immunoSEQ multiplex PCR reads, gives a single entry per CDR3 protein. The repertoire holds 250,000 to 350,000 distinct CDR3 sequences, with about 88% as singletons. The data stem from a study of CD8 T cells in Susac syndrome. In blood CD8+ and CD4+ T cells, TCR beta underwent sequencing. The CDR3 totals 15 residues. CDR1 and CDR2 (germline): MDHEN, SYDVKM.

The chain couples TRBV28 to TRBJ1-1, with TRBD1 matching 9 bases. Sequencing used CD8+ T cells from PBMCs. This sequence originates from a human donor with multiple sclerosis. This CDR3 reads CASSQGQGLNTEAFF. CDR3 in DNA: TGTGCCAGCAGCCAGGGACAGGGTCTTAACACTGAGGCTTTCTTT.